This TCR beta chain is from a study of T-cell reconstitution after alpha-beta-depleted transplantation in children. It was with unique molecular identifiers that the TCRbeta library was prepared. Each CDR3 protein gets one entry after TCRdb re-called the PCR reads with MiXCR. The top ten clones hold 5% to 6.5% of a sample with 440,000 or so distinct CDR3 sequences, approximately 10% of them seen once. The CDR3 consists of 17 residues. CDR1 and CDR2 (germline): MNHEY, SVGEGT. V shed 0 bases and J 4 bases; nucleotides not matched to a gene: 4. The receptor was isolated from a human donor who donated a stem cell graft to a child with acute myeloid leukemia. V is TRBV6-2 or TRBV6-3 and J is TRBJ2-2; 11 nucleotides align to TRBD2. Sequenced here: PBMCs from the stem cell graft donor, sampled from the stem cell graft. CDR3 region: CASSYSLAGVSTGELFF. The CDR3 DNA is TGTGCCAGCAGTTACTCACTAGCGGGAGTTAGCACCGGGGAGCTGTTTTTT.